This TCR beta chain stems from a study of blood T cells in healthy people across ages. The CDR3 spans 15 residues. The germline CDR1 and CDR2 sequences are MGHRA and YSYEKL. Unmatched junction bases numbered 10, after V lost 4 bases and J lost 5 bases. For the second PCR, which ran for roughly 6 to 12 cycles, a sample-barcoded 5' primer and a J-beta primer mix were used. TCRdb independently ran MiXCR on the 5' RACE reads; one entry per CDR3 protein. The data hold approximately 940,000 distinct CDR3 sequences, with approximately 49% observed a single time. Peripheral blood was drawn, about 9.7 milliliters per donor.

The chain combines TRBV4-1 with TRBJ1-2; 7 positions match TRBD1. The TCR comes from a man aged 25 to 45 in good health. Sequencing input: blood. The CDR3 DNA follows: TGCGCCAGCAGCCCCCCGACAGGGTTTGGGTATGGCTACACCTTC. This sequence encodes CASSPPTGFGYGYTF.